These 5 T cell receptor beta chains were all obtained from the same sample, sequenced in a study of blood T cell repertoires in COVID-19. Here immunoSEQ multiplex PCR was the method, and the copy in TCRdb shows in-frame clones only, minus some. The sample shows nearly 15,000 clones, around 77% of them seen only once. Sequenced input: peripheral blood. Every receptor here comes from a human donor in a cohort sampled during active COVID-19.

This clone was seen a single time. V and J are TRBV10-3 and TRBJ2-7; 8 nucleotides agree with TRBD2. Germline V gene lookup returns CDR1 ENHRY and CDR2 SYGVKD. With V trimmed by 5 bases and J by 6 bases, 21 bases remained unmatched. This CDR3 has 18 amino acids. Written as DNA, the CDR3 is TGTGCCATCAGTCCCCCGGGGGCGGGGGGATCCCCCTTGTCCGAGCAGTACTTC. This translates into CAISPPGAGGSPLSEQYF.

V is TRBV27 and J is TRBJ1-5; D uncertain. The CDR3 is 14 residues long. CDR1 and CDR2 from the germline V gene are MNHEY and SMNVEV (reference sequence). The V end lost 0 bases, the J end lost 4 bases, and 7 bases lay between the germline ends. CDR3 amino acids: CASSLSFRNQPQHF. DNA for the CDR3: TGTGCCAGCAGTTTATCCTTTAGAAATCAGCCCCAGCATTTT.

This clone counts as medium-sized (0.01 to 0.1%). The V and J genes are TRBV7-8 and TRBJ2-2, with 11 bases identical to TRBD2. This CDR3 contains 15 residues. Germline-derived CDR1 and CDR2 are SGHVS and FQNEAQ. Trimming removed 5 bases from V and 4 bases from J; junction bases left unmatched: 3. CDR3 coding DNA: TGTGCCAGCAGCCTTGGACTAGCGGGCACCGGGGAGCTGTTTTTT. It yields the protein CASSLGLAGTGELFF.

The chain recombines TRBV11-2 with TRBJ2-1, with D possibly TRBD2 on 7 matching bases. CDR1 is SGHAT, CDR2 FQNNGV, per germline. This CDR3 is built from 12 residues. V lost 6 bases and J lost 9, with 12 bases in between. CDR3 DNA sequence: TGTGCCAGCAGTGGGGGGGCGGGTGAGCAGTTCTTC. Translated, it gives CASSGGAGEQFF.

V usage is TRBV9 and J usage is TRBJ2-2, with 10 bases matching TRBD2. The length of the CDR3 is 15 residues. V trimming: 5 bases; J trimming: 5 bases; junction bases outside the gene matches: 6. In germline, CDR1 is SGDLS, CDR2 YYNGEE. CDR3 sequence (DNA): TGTGCCAGCAGTCCCATAGCGGGAGGAACCGGGGAGCTGTTTTTT. The encoded protein is CASSPIAGGTGELFF.